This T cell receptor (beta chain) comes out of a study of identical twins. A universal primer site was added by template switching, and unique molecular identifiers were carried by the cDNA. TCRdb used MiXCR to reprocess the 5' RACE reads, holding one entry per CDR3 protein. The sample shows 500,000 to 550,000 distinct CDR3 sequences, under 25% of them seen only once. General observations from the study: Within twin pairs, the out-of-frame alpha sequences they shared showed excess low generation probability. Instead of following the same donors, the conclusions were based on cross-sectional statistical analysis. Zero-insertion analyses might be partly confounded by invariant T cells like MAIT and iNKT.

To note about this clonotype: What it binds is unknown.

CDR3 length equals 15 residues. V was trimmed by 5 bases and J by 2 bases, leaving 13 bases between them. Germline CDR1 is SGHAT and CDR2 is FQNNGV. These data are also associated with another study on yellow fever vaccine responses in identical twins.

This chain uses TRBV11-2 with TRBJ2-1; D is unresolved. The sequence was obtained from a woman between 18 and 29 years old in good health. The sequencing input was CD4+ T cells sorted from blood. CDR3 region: CASSTTQRPYNEQFF. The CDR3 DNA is TGTGCCAGCAGCACCACGCAGCGCCCCTACAATGAGCAGTTCTTC.